This entry lists 21 T cell receptor beta chains sequenced from one sample in a study of shared clonotypes between healthy human individuals (dated by TCRdb to about 2020). Libraries were built with the immunoSEQ multiplex PCR assay. In its TCRdb copy, this immuneACCESS table keeps in-frame sequences only and misses some clones. Where compared with another copy, unresolved V genes explain less than half of these, and the others have no known cause. The sample contains a few million clones, under 95% of them found a single time. Approximately 0.4% of the sample comes from the top ten. Input material: naive CD4+ T cells from PBMCs. The cell subset or site label corresponds to: CD45RA+ positively selected. The source is a man between 18 and 35 years old in good health. Some clones in this sample may be carry-over from other donors' samples.

To note about this clone: Other DNA variants within this sample encode the same CDR3. The chain has TRBV9 and TRBJ2-5, with 7 bases lining up with TRBD2. This CDR3 has 13 amino acids. J gave up 5 bases and V 0 bases, and 1 base lay outside the gene matches. CDR1 SGDLS and CDR2 YYNGEE come from the germline V gene. The CDR3 DNA sequence: TGTGCCAGCAGCGTAGTCGGGGGGGAGACCCAGTACTTC. Translation: CASSVVGGETQYF.

In regard to this clone: This same CDR3 is encoded by further DNA sequences in the sample. This chain links TRBV30 with TRBJ2-1; D is uncertain. The V end lost 0 bases, the J end lost 2 bases, and 8 bases lay between the germline ends. The CDR3 has 14 amino acids. The germline CDR1 and CDR2 sequences are GTSNPN and SVGIG (reference sequence). The CDR3, as DNA: TGTGCCTGGAGTGTTTCCGGTGCCTACAATGAGCAGTTCTTC. The encoded protein is CAWSVSGAYNEQFF.

The J gene is TRBJ1-3, the V gene TRBV11-2; D remains unclear. This CDR3 is built from 15 residues. Germline CDR1 SGHAT, CDR2 FQNNGV. The V gene lost 2 bases and the J gene lost 2 bases, with 10 bases spanning the gap. In DNA form, the CDR3 reads TGTGCCAGCAGCTTACGAGAGGGTGCTGGAAACACCATATATTTT. Its protein is CASSLREGAGNTIYF. The full variable domain, with the rest looked up from reference TRBV11-2 and TRBJ1-3, is EAGVAQSPRYKIIEKRQSVAFWCNPISGHATLYWYQQILGQGPKLLIQFQNNGVVDDSQLPKDRFSAERLKGVDSTLKIQPAKLEDSAVYLCASSLREGAGNTIYFGEGSWLTVV.

The rearrangement joins TRBV6-1 to TRBJ2-5, with D possibly matching TRBD1 (6 bases). Germline CDR1 and CDR2: MNHNS and SASEGT. The V gene lost 7 bases and the J gene lost 1 base, with 10 bases spanning the gap. CDR3 length: 13 amino acids. The CDR3 DNA sequence: TGTGCCAGCAAGCGGACAGCCCAAGAGACCCAGTACTTC. It yields the protein CASKRTAQETQYF.

The chain uses TRBV2 and TRBJ2-3; D is unclear. In germline, CDR1 is SNHLY, CDR2 FYNNEI. The ends were cut back, 10 bases at V and 0 bases at J, with 14 bases in the middle. The CDR3 consists of 14 residues. The CDR3 region is CATSRTPSTDTQYF. In DNA form, the CDR3 reads TGTGCCACCTCCAGGACGCCTAGCACAGATACGCAGTATTTT.

This clone was counted a single time. This chain uses TRBV4-1 with TRBJ1-1, with 7 nucleotides matching TRBD1. CDR3 length: 14 residues. Trimming took 4 bases from V and 5 from J; bases not matched to a gene: 7. Germline loops: CDR1 MGHRA, CDR2 YSYEKL. The CDR3 bases are TGCGCCAGCAGCCGTGGACAGGTTGAGACTGAAGCTTTCTTT. The encoded protein is CASSRGQVETEAFF.

Details on this clone: Other DNA sequences in the same sample also yield this CDR3. This rearrangement joins TRBV2 to TRBJ2-3; 10 bases map to TRBD2. Germline assignment: CDR1 SNHLY and CDR2 FYNNEI. Trimming cost V 4 bases and J 6 bases; bases outside gene matches: 7. This CDR3 contains 15 residues. CDR3 loop: CASSGAGGPGDTQYF. In DNA form, the CDR3 reads TGTGCCAGCAGTGGAGCGGGAGGGCCGGGGGATACGCAGTATTTT.

Concerning this clone itself: Other DNA sequences in the sample encode the same CDR3. V is TRBV7-3 and J is TRBJ1-1; a weak D match, TRBD1 (6 bases). CDR3 length: 14 residues. V lost 2 bases to trimming and J lost 2 bases, with 9 bases between them. Per germline, CDR1 SGHTA and CDR2 FQGTGA. CDR3 nucleotides: TGTGCCAGCAGCTTAGGCAGGGGTAACACTGAAGCTTTCTTT. It codes for CASSLGRGNTEAFF. Full variable domain (missing parts from reference TRBV7-3 and TRBJ1-1): GAGVSQTPSNKVTEKGKYVELRCDPISGHTALYWYRQSLGQGPEFLIYFQGTGAADDSGLPNDRFFAVRPEGSVSTLKIQRTERGDSAVYLCASSLGRGNTEAFFGQGTRLTVV.

The genes are TRBV19 and TRBJ2-1; 10 bases map to TRBD2. CDR3 size: 15 residues. Germline-derived CDR1 and CDR2 are LNHDA and SQIVND (reference sequence). Germline trimming cut 9 bases from V and 9 bases from J; bases unmatched to any gene: 14. CDR3 loop: CASRPLAGAVLEQFF. The CDR3 DNA follows: TGTGCCAGCCGACCCCTAGCGGGAGCGGTGCTTGAGCAGTTCTTC.

A word on this clone: Additional DNA sequences in this sample encode the identical CDR3. V usage is TRBV5-1 and J usage is TRBJ2-1; 13 bases are shared with TRBD2. The ends lost 4 bases at V and 7 bases at J; junction bases unmatched: 8. This CDR3 region has 16 residues. CDR1 is SGHRS and CDR2 is YFSETQ in the germline V gene. CDR3 region: CASSPQGLAGVNEQFF. The CDR3 region has the DNA TGCGCCAGCAGCCCACAAGGACTAGCGGGAGTAAATGAGCAGTTCTTC.

The V call is TRBV7-9, the J call TRBJ1-2; possible D gene TRBD1, 5 bases. Germline V gene sequence: CDR1 SEHNR, CDR2 FQNEAQ (reference sequence). The CDR3 has 16 residues. Trimming took 5 bases from V and 3 from J, leaving 19 bases between them. In DNA, the CDR3 is TGTGCCAGCAGCCCATCGACTTCCGGGGGGGACTATGGCTACACCTTC. It codes for CASSPSTSGGDYGYTF.

The rearrangement links TRBV6-5 to TRBJ1-1, with unresolved D. Per germline, CDR1 MNHEY and CDR2 SVGAGI. The germline V and J ends were trimmed by 6 bases and 2 bases, with 13 bases remaining between them. There are 14 residues in the CDR3. CDR3 nucleotide sequence: TGTGCCAGCAGCCTGGGAGGACTCAACACTGAAGCTTTCTTT. Its translation: CASSLGGLNTEAFF.

The V and J genes are TRBV27 and TRBJ2-3, with 11 bases fitting TRBD2. This CDR3 has 18 residues. V trimming: 6 bases; J trimming: 0 bases; junction bases outside the gene matches: 11. Germline V gene data show CDR1 as MNHEY and CDR2 as SMNVEV (reference sequence). CDR3 sequence (DNA): TGTGCCAGCAGCTACCTAGCGGGAGGCGCCTCTAGCACAGATACGCAGTATTTT. This sequence encodes CASSYLAGGASSTDTQYF.

This chain links TRBV25-1 with TRBJ1-1; D is undetermined. This CDR3 has 13 residues. Germline V gene sequence: CDR1 MGHDK, CDR2 SYGVNS. Trimming pared 2 bases from V and 0 bases from J, leaving 4 bases between. The CDR3 DNA is TGTGCCAGCAGTGAACAGCTGAACACTGAAGCTTTCTTT. It encodes CASSEQLNTEAFF.

This chain joins TRBV5-5 and TRBJ1-3, with D hard to call. Trimming pared 3 bases from V and 2 bases from J, leaving 12 bases between. Per the germline V gene, CDR1 is SGHKS and CDR2 is YYEKEE (reference sequence). CDR3 length: 15 amino acids. CDR3 DNA sequence: TGTGCCAGCAGCTCAACAACAGCAGCTGGAAACACCATATATTTT. Translation gives CASSSTTAAGNTIYF.

The CDR3 nucleotides read TGTGCCAGCAGGACAGGGACAGGGCTACCTTCAAACACTGAAGCTTTCTTT. Amino acids: CASRTGTGLPSNTEAFF. The chain is built from TRBV27 and TRBJ1-1; 9 bases are shared with TRBD1. Trimming removed 6 bases from V and 2 bases from J; junction bases left unmatched: 13. The CDR3 contains 17 residues. Germline V gene sequence: CDR1 MNHEY, CDR2 SMNVEV (reference sequence).

The chain is built from TRBV7-4 and TRBJ2-2; TRBD2 matches 15 bases. The CDR3 spans 20 residues. Trimming took 6 bases from V and 4 from J; bases not matched to a gene: 15. CDR1 and CDR2 from the germline V gene are SGHVT and SQSDAQ. The chain's CDR3 is CASRGPRGLAGGKVTGELFF. Here the CDR3 DNA reads TGTGCCAGCAGGGGACCTAGGGGACTAGCGGGGGGCAAGGTCACCGGGGAGCTGTTTTTT.

The chain has TRBV30 and TRBJ1-5; D remains unclear. Germline V CDR1 and CDR2: GTSNPN, SVGIG (reference sequence). The V end was cut by 0 bases, the J end by 3 bases, with 12 bases between. CDR3 length: 15 amino acids. The CDR3 bases are TGTGCCTGGAGTGTGGGAGGACTTTTCAATCAGCCCCAGCATTTT. Translating gives CAWSVGGLFNQPQHF.

The chain employs TRBV7-9 and TRBJ2-1; 9 nucleotides agree with TRBD2. V was clipped by 5 bases and J by 0 bases; unmatched bases: 5. The CDR3 is made up of 16 amino acids. Germline CDR1 reads SEHNR; CDR2 reads FQNEAQ (reference sequence). The CDR3 spells CASSPTSGSSYNEQFF. The CDR3 DNA reads TGTGCCAGCAGCCCGACTAGCGGCAGCTCCTACAATGAGCAGTTCTTC.

The chain combines TRBV6-1 with TRBJ1-2; possibly TRBD1 for D (5 bases). The V and J ends lost 1 base and 9 bases respectively, with 18 bases between them. Germline V CDR1 and CDR2: MNHNS, SASEGT. This CDR3 has 15 residues. CDR3 in amino acids: CASSEGMGRPISYTF. The CDR3 DNA sequence: TGTGCCAGCAGTGAAGGCATGGGGCGGCCTATTAGCTACACCTTC.

This clone was detected once. The rearrangement uses TRBV7-3 and TRBJ1-6; tentative D call: TRBD1 (5 bases). The CDR3 runs to 14 residues. V lost 4 bases and J 9 bases, leaving 13 bases between the germline ends. Germline V lookup: CDR1 SGHTA, CDR2 FQGTGA. The CDR3, as DNA: TGTGCCAGCAGCTCGACAGAGGGCCTTTCACCCCTCCACTTT. Residues: CASSSTEGLSPLHF.